Below are 31 T cell receptor beta chains sequenced from a single sample in a study of cytomegalovirus exposure and HLA in healthy donors. Method: immunoSEQ multiplex PCR; TCRdb's copy keeps in-frame clones and lacks some. The sample lists over 60,000 clones; 96% were seen once. Material: PBMCs. These receptors were taken from a woman younger than 35 in good health and CMV-seropositive.

The genes are TRBV6-6 and TRBJ1-5; D possibly corresponds to TRBD1 (6 bases). The CDR3 is 15 amino acids. Trimming left V 2 bases short and J 2 bases short, with 10 bases between. Germline V gene lookup returns CDR1 MNHNY and CDR2 SVGAGI (reference sequence). In DNA form, the CDR3 reads TGTGCCAGCAGTTACGGGGCAGGGGGCAATCAGCCCCAGCATTTT. Protein: CASSYGAGGNQPQHF.

The chain uses TRBV4-3 and TRBJ2-2; 8 nucleotides align to TRBD1. The V gene's germline CDR1 is LGHNA and CDR2 YSLEER. This CDR3 is built from 16 residues. Trimming at V came to 4 bases and at J to 6 bases, leaving 10 bases not matched to a gene. The CDR3 sequence: CASSRKTDREAGELFF. CDR3 coding DNA: TGCGCCAGCAGCCGAAAGACGGACAGGGAGGCCGGGGAGCTGTTTTTT.

The chain is built from TRBV30 and TRBJ2-2; a possible D gene is TRBD2 (6 bases). Trimming pared 1 base from V and 7 bases from J, leaving 16 bases between. This CDR3 spans 15 amino acids. Per germline, CDR1 GTSNPN and CDR2 SVGIG (reference sequence). The CDR3 reads CAWSELGGMFGELFF. In DNA form, the CDR3 reads TGTGCCTGGAGTGAACTGGGCGGGATGTTCGGGGAGCTGTTTTTT.

This clone was observed once. Other nucleotide sequences in the sample specify the same CDR3. This chain joins TRBV4-1 and TRBJ2-7; perhaps TRBD1 as D (6 bases). Trimming stripped 3 bases from V and 3 bases from J, with 9 bases between. The CDR3 loop spans 13 amino acids. The germline V gene encodes CDR1 MGHRA and CDR2 YSYEKL. The CDR3: CASSQGTSYEQYF. CDR3 nucleotide sequence: TGCGCCAGCAGCCAGGGGACAAGCTACGAGCAGTACTTC.

The chain carries TRBV5-1 and TRBJ2-4; 10 bases align to TRBD1. The CDR3 is 10 amino acids. V was clipped by 8 bases and J by 10 bases; unmatched bases: 0. Germline lookup yields CDR1 SGHRS and CDR2 YFSETQ. As DNA, the CDR3 is TGCGCCAGGGGACAGGGGATTCAGTACTTC. Amino acid sequence: CARGQGIQYF.

The CDR3 sequence is CASPRETQYF. The CDR3 DNA is TGTGCCAGCCCTCGGGAGACCCAGTACTTC. The chain combines TRBV19 with TRBJ2-5; D ambiguous. Trimming stripped 9 bases from V and 5 bases from J, with 7 bases between. Germline V gives CDR1 LNHDA, CDR2 SQIVND (reference sequence). The CDR3 sequence is 10 residues long.

The V and J genes are TRBV19 and TRBJ1-1; 7 nucleotides line up with TRBD1. Trimming took 9 bases from V and 3 from J; bases not matched to a gene: 7. The CDR3 is 13 residues long. CDR1 LNHDA and CDR2 SQIVND come from the germline V gene (reference sequence). The CDR3: CASQRDRDTEAFF. The CDR3 DNA reads as TGTGCCAGCCAAAGAGACAGGGACACTGAAGCTTTCTTT.

The chain carries TRBV4-1 and TRBJ2-7, with a possible D match to TRBD2 (5 bases). Looked up from germline, CDR1 is MGHRA and CDR2 is YSYEKL. The V gene lost 4 bases and the J gene lost 3 bases, with 13 bases spanning the gap. CDR3 length equals 14 residues. CDR3 in DNA: TGCGCCAGCAGCCCCAATGCGGGCTACTACGAGCAGTACTTC. This sequence encodes CASSPNAGYYEQYF.

This chain joins TRBV5-4 and TRBJ1-4; maybe TRBD1 (6 bases). V was pared by 3 bases and J by 2 bases, with 11 bases between. Germline CDR1 is SGHNT and CDR2 is YYREEE (reference sequence). The CDR3 length is 15 residues. The CDR3 region has the DNA TGTGCCAGCAGCTCCACAGGGCACACTAATGAAAAACTGTTTTTT. It yields the protein CASSSTGHTNEKLFF.

The J gene is TRBJ2-7, the V gene TRBV27, with D perhaps TRBD2 (5 bases). The CDR3 is 15 residues long. CDR1 and CDR2 (germline): MNHEY, SMNVEV (reference sequence). Trimming took 5 bases from V and 4 from J, leaving 18 bases between them. DNA of the CDR3: TGTGCCAGCAGTCTCCTGGGGAGAGTTTTATACGAGCAGTACTTC. Translation gives CASSLLGRVLYEQYF.

This chain connects TRBV7-2 to TRBJ2-5; the D gene is possibly TRBD2 (6 bases). Per germline, CDR1 SGHTA and CDR2 FQGNSA. The CDR3 is made up of 15 amino acids. Trimming pared 3 bases from V and 1 base from J, leaving 12 bases between. This CDR3 is CASSFLATIQETQYF. CDR3 DNA: TGTGCCAGCAGCTTTCTAGCGACAATCCAAGAGACCCAGTACTTC. The full variable domain, rest sourced from reference TRBV7-2 and TRBJ2-5, is GAGVSQSPSNKVTEKGKDVELRCDPISGHTALYWYRQSLGQGLEFLIYFQGNSAPDKSGLPSDRFSAERTGGSVSTLTIQRTQQEDSAVYLCASSFLATIQETQYFGPGTRLLVL.

This chain uses TRBV28 with TRBJ2-4; 7 nucleotides align to TRBD1. Germline lookup yields CDR1 MDHEN and CDR2 SYDVKM. The CDR3 is 16 amino acids. V shed 5 bases and J 3 bases; nucleotides not matched to a gene: 10. The CDR3 region is CASSRQGRVDKNIQYF. The DNA for the CDR3 is TGTGCCAGCAGTCGACAGGGAAGGGTGGACAAAAACATTCAGTACTTC.

V gene TRBV28 combines with J gene TRBJ1-5, with TRBD1 matching 8 bases. Per germline, CDR1 MDHEN and CDR2 SYDVKM. This CDR3 is built from 15 residues. V lost 6 bases and J lost 14; bases outside the gene matches: 18. The chain's CDR3 is CASRLDRGPQSAKHF. CDR3 sequence (DNA): TGTGCCAGCAGGTTAGACAGGGGCCCGCAATCAGCAAAGCATTTT.

The chain employs TRBV27 and TRBJ2-7, with 7 bases lining up with TRBD1. Trimming removed 7 bases from V and 2 bases from J; junction bases left unmatched: 5. CDR3 length: 13 residues. Germline V gene lookup returns CDR1 MNHEY and CDR2 SMNVEV (reference sequence). The CDR3 bases are TGTGCCAGCACCCGGACAGGTACCTACGAGCAGTACTTC. The encoded protein is CASTRTGTYEQYF.

The chain couples TRBV14 to TRBJ2-2; D gene ambiguous. V was trimmed by 0 bases and J by 3 bases, leaving 11 bases between them. The CDR3 runs to 16 residues. CDR1 and CDR2 (germline): SGHDN, FVKESK. The chain's CDR3 is CASSQDGVRHTGELFF. CDR3 bases: TGTGCCAGCAGCCAAGATGGCGTCAGGCACACCGGGGAGCTGTTTTTT.

The V gene is TRBV16, the J gene TRBJ2-6; no clear D gene. Between the trimmed V and J ends, which lost 6 bases and 0 bases, there was a span of 9 bases. The germline gives CDR1 KGHSY, CDR2 FQNENV. The length of the CDR3 is 15 residues. The CDR3 coding sequence is TGTGCCAGCAGTCCTCACAGCTCTGGGGCCAACGTCCTGACTTTC. Its translation is CASSPHSSGANVLTF.

The chain links TRBV21-1 to TRBJ2-3; TRBD2 is the table's D call and was not checked against the DNA. TRBV21-1 is marked as a pseudogene. There are 17 residues in the CDR3. DNA for the CDR3: TGTGCCAGCAGCACCCAAAAGCCCAGCGGGAGTACCGTTACGCAGTATTTT. Its protein is CASSTQKPSGSTVTQYF.

The genes are TRBV4-1 and TRBJ2-5; perhaps TRBD1 as D (5 bases). Germline V CDR1 and CDR2: MGHRA, YSYEKL. There are 16 residues in the CDR3. The V and J ends lost 2 bases and 4 bases respectively, with 17 bases between them. The CDR3 region has the DNA TGCGCCAGCAGCCAACCATCCCCAGGGAAGCGAGAGACCCAGTACTTC. Translated, it gives CASSQPSPGKRETQYF.

The chain links TRBV29-1 to TRBJ2-7, with 7 bases fitting TRBD1. The J segment lost 5 bases and the V segment lost 0 bases, leaving 10 bases of the junction unmatched. The length of the CDR3 is 15 residues. The germline V gene has CDR1 SQVTM and CDR2 ANQGSEA. This CDR3 is CSVEDRQGGFDEQYF. As DNA, the CDR3 is TGCAGCGTTGAAGATCGGCAAGGGGGCTTCGACGAGCAGTACTTC.

The chain employs TRBV7-3 and TRBJ2-3; TRBD2 matches at 9 bases. This CDR3 comprises 16 residues. Germline-derived CDR1 and CDR2 are SGHTA and FQGTGA. V shed 0 bases and J 6 bases; nucleotides not matched to a gene: 7. CDR3: CASSLTSVAGVDTQYF. The CDR3 region has the DNA TGTGCCAGCAGCTTAACGTCGGTAGCGGGAGTGGATACGCAGTATTTT. The full variable domain, completed using reference TRBV7-3 and TRBJ2-3, is GAGVSQTPSNKVTEKGKYVELRCDPISGHTALYWYRQSLGQGPEFLIYFQGTGAADDSGLPNDRFFAVRPEGSVSTLKIQRTERGDSAVYLCASSLTSVAGVDTQYFGPGTRLTVL.

This rearrangement joins TRBV9 to TRBJ2-1; 7 bases fit TRBD2. With 3 bases clipped from V and 1 base from J, the junction kept 7 bases outside the gene matches. Germline V gene lookup returns CDR1 SGDLS and CDR2 YYNGEE. The CDR3 is 16 amino acids. The DNA of the CDR3 is TGTGCCAGCAGCGCCCCAACTAGCGATTCCTACAATGAGCAGTTCTTC. This sequence encodes CASSAPTSDSYNEQFF. The variable domain in full, completed from reference TRBV9 and TRBJ2-1, reads DSGVTQTPKHLITATGQRVTLRCSPRSGDLSVYWYQQSLDQGLQFLIQYYNGEERAKGNILERFSAQQFPDLHSELNLSSLELGDSALYFCASSAPTSDSYNEQFFGPGTRLTVL.

The J gene is TRBJ2-7, the V gene TRBV4-2; TRBD2 is a possible D gene (7 bases). Germline loops: CDR1 LGHNA, CDR2 YNFKEQ. The V end was cut by 3 bases, the J end by 4 bases, with 19 bases between. The CDR3 extends over 16 amino acids. The CDR3 loop is CASSQGGWQGKYEQYF. The CDR3 DNA is TGTGCCAGCAGCCAGGGGGGGTGGCAGGGGAAGTACGAGCAGTACTTC.

The genes are TRBV27 and TRBJ2-7; 7 bases fit TRBD1. Trimming at V came to 10 bases and at J to 4 bases, leaving 13 bases not matched to a gene. CDR1 is MNHEY and CDR2 is SMNVEV in the germline V gene (reference sequence). The CDR3 consists of 14 residues. The DNA of the CDR3 is TGTGCCACCTCTCATCCGGGACAGACATACGAGCAGTACTTC. Protein sequence: CATSHPGQTYEQYF.

The rearrangement joins TRBV28 to TRBJ1-5, with TRBD1 identical over 8 bases. V lost 4 bases and J lost 4; bases outside the gene matches: 15. CDR3 size: 18 residues. Germline V lookup: CDR1 MDHEN, CDR2 SYDVKM. The CDR3 sequence is CASSSVFLDREGNQPQHF. The CDR3, as DNA: TGTGCCAGCAGTTCCGTTTTCTTGGACAGGGAGGGTAATCAGCCCCAGCATTTT. Variable domain in full (rest from reference TRBV28 and TRBJ1-5): DVKVTQSSRYLVKRTGEKVFLECVQDMDHENMFWYRQDPGLGLRLIYFSYDVKMKEKGDIPEGYSVSREKKERFSLILESASTNQTSMYLCASSSVFLDREGNQPQHFGDGTRLSIL.

This clone was seen only once. The chain carries TRBV2 and TRBJ2-3, with D perhaps matching TRBD2 (5 bases). The CDR3 has 15 amino acids. Germline lookup yields CDR1 SNHLY and CDR2 FYNNEI. V shed 7 bases and J shed 5 bases, with 19 bases lying between them. The CDR3 coding sequence is TGTGCCAGCATCTCTGGAGGCCACTTAGAAGATACGCAGTATTTT. Encoded protein: CASISGGHLEDTQYF.

V gene TRBV11-3 combines with J gene TRBJ2-2; 8 bases align to TRBD2. The CDR3 length is 18 residues. V was pared by 0 bases and J by 3 bases, with 9 bases of the junction left unmatched. Looked up from germline, CDR1 is SGHNT and CDR2 is YENEEA. CDR3 nucleotides: TGTGCCAGCAGCTTAGATCGGGTCGGGACTAGGTACACCGGGGAGCTGTTTTTT. Amino acid sequence: CASSLDRVGTRYTGELFF.

The chain links TRBV5-4 to TRBJ2-2, with D possibly being TRBD2 (6 bases). V shed 5 bases and J shed 1 base, with 9 bases lying between them. The V gene's germline CDR1 is SGHNT and CDR2 YYREEE (reference sequence). The CDR3 covers 14 residues. The CDR3 bases are TGTGCCAGCAGATTAGCGGAGAACACCGGGGAGCTGTTTTTT. Its protein is CASRLAENTGELFF.

The V call is TRBV28, the J call TRBJ2-7; the D gene is possibly TRBD2 (5 bases). The CDR3 contains 14 residues. Trimming removed 3 bases at V and 1 base at J, with 10 bases between. The germline V gene encodes CDR1 MDHEN and CDR2 SYDVKM. CDR3 bases: TGTGCCAGCAGTTTTTTCCGGGGTTCCTACGAGCAGTACTTC. It yields the protein CASSFFRGSYEQYF.

In regard to this clone: Distinct nucleotide sequences in the sample also encode this CDR3. The J gene is TRBJ2-3, the V gene TRBV10-3; 12 bases map to TRBD2. CDR1 is ENHRY and CDR2 is SYGVKD in the germline V gene. This CDR3 contains 14 residues. V lost 2 bases and J lost 6; bases outside the gene matches: 0. The CDR3 is CAISEGLAGDTQYF. Written as DNA, the CDR3 is TGTGCCATCAGTGAGGGACTAGCGGGGGATACGCAGTATTTT.

The V call is TRBV6-1, the J call TRBJ2-7, with 8 bases fitting TRBD1. V lost 7 bases to trimming and J lost 2 bases; unmatched junction nucleotides: 7. Germline-derived CDR1 and CDR2 are MNHNS and SASEGT. This CDR3 comprises 14 residues. The DNA for the CDR3 is TGTGCCAGCACCAGGGGGCGCAGCCCCTACGAGCAGTACTTC. Amino acid sequence: CASTRGRSPYEQYF.

The genes are TRBV9 and TRBJ1-1, with TRBD1 as a possible D gene (5 bases). CDR1 is SGDLS, CDR2 YYNGEE, per germline. V lost 3 bases and J lost 0, with 12 bases in between. The CDR3 runs to 15 residues. The CDR3 loop is CASSATGLMNTEAFF. The DNA for the CDR3 is TGTGCCAGCAGCGCTACGGGACTGATGAACACTGAAGCTTTCTTT. Filled out from reference TRBV9 and TRBJ1-1, the complete variable domain reads DSGVTQTPKHLITATGQRVTLRCSPRSGDLSVYWYQQSLDQGLQFLIQYYNGEERAKGNILERFSAQQFPDLHSELNLSSLELGDSALYFCASSATGLMNTEAFFGQGTRLTVV.